This T cell receptor (beta chain) appears in the sequencing data of a study of blood T cell repertoires in COVID-19. Study details: The cDNA or gDNA used as material had been derived from T cells, B-cell-depleted T cells, or PBMCs.

Assignment of participants to cohorts was predicated upon participant-reported clinical history. Study processing details: Reference gene primer amplification gave nucleated cell count estimates. Clones were sequenced by immunoSEQ multiplex PCR, and TCRdb holds only the in-frame ones, with some missing. Clone size and the V and J calls come from that table; the DNA yielded D and trimming. The sample consists of roughly 200,000 clones, 82% of them appearing once. Germline CDR1 reads LGHNA; CDR2 reads YSLEER. Trimming took 3 bases from V and 6 from J, leaving 8 bases between them. The CDR3 sequence is 13 residues long.

Sequencing input: PBMCs or T cells enriched from blood (not recorded which). The chain employs TRBV4-3 and TRBJ1-4; D gene unclear. The sequence was collected from a woman aged 55-69 years with acute COVID-19. CDR3 region: CASSHLEDEKLFF. DNA for the CDR3: TGCGCCAGCAGCCATCTGGAGGATGAAAAACTGTTTTTT.